This TCR beta chain was identified during a study of Graves' ophthalmopathy and Graves' hyperthyroidism. Of note for this clonotype: Its cognate antigen is unknown.

The germline V gene has CDR1 SGHRS and CDR2 YFSETQ. V lost 4 bases, J lost 8 bases, and 2 bases stayed unmatched. CDR3 size: 13 residues. Where ophthalmopathy was present, donors had moderate-to-severe activity, CAS ≥3, NOSPECS ≥4 and duration under 3 months. The sequenced template was RNA, covering the TCR beta CDR3 region. The library came from an HTBI-primed first-round RT-PCR and a second-round multiplex PCR. TCRdb used MiXCR to reprocess the multiplex PCR reads, holding one entry per CDR3 protein. The data show around 670,000 distinct CDR3 sequences, with roughly 41% seen just once and 44% held by the top ten. Study-level findings and limits: Among expanded thyroid clonotypes above 0.001 frequency, most also occurred in blood. The model forecast ophthalmopathy progression, reaching under 71% sensitivity and 72% to 80% specificity.

The gene calls are TRBV5-1 and TRBJ1-6; TRBD1 aligns across 8 bases. Source material: peripheral blood. This TCR was sampled from an adult man with Graves' ophthalmopathy. As DNA, the CDR3 is TGCGCCAGCAGCCTGGGACAGGATTCACCCCTCCACTTT. Amino acids: CASSLGQDSPLHF.